This TCR beta chain was identified during a study of OX40 agonist ivuxolimab in advanced cancers. About the study: Melanoma, hepatocellular carcinoma, head and neck or renal cell cancer occurred in dose-escalation patients.

As regards this clone: Its antigen is still unknown.

The protocol was immunoSEQ multiplex PCR, while the TCRdb copy is restricted to in-frame clones and leaves out a portion. This sample has about 120,000 clones, with about 93% found just once. Autoimmune disease history or systemic immunosuppression meant exclusion. General study points: CD8+ T cells showed, on average, more clonal expansion than CD4+ cells.

The CDR3 covers 14 residues. CDR1 MDHEN and CDR2 SYDVKM come from the germline V gene. V was trimmed by 11 bases and J by 5 bases, leaving 22 bases between them. This TCR was sampled from an adult with an advanced solid tumor such as melanoma, head and neck, liver or kidney cancer. The specimen comprised CD4+ or CD8+ T cells sorted from blood, sampled in a trial of the OX40 agonist ivuxolimab. The rearrangement links TRBV28 to TRBJ2-7, with D perhaps matching TRBD2 (7 bases). CDR3 DNA sequence: TGTGCCGCTACCCTTGGGGGGGCGCGAAACGAGCAGTACTTC. It is translated as CAATLGGARNEQYF.